Included here is one T cell receptor (beta chain) sequence, with context. Its target is unknown. The data derive from a study of T cells in Graves' hyperthyroidism and ophthalmopathy. Across the whole study: Peripheral blood was taken when the disease was first diagnosed, before any treatment began. Study-level results: Blood held most thyroid clonotypes expanded above 0.001 frequency.

Regions amplified from RNA transcripts were the TCR beta CDR3 regions. With the HTBI primer set, the TCR CDR3 went through a first round of RT-PCR. TCRdb reprocessed the multiplex PCR reads with MiXCR, giving one entry per CDR3 protein. This table has roughly 520,000 distinct CDR3 sequences, 24% appearing once. Patients affected by ophthalmopathy presented a Clinical Activity Score of at least 3, a NOSPECS grade of at least 4, and disease duration below 3 months. From 9 to 10 ml of fresh peripheral blood, PBMCs were isolated. This clonotype was obtained from a woman in her 30s with Graves' ophthalmopathy. Sequenced: blood.

The DNA for the CDR3 is TGTGCCAGTAAGGAGGATTCGAGCAATCAGCCCCAGCATTTT. It is translated as CASKEDSSNQPQHF. V usage is TRBV19 and J usage is TRBJ1-5, with D uncertain. The CDR3 extends over 14 amino acids. Germline values: CDR1 LNHDA, CDR2 SQIVND (reference sequence). Trimming cost V 7 bases and J 1 base, with 11 bases left between them.